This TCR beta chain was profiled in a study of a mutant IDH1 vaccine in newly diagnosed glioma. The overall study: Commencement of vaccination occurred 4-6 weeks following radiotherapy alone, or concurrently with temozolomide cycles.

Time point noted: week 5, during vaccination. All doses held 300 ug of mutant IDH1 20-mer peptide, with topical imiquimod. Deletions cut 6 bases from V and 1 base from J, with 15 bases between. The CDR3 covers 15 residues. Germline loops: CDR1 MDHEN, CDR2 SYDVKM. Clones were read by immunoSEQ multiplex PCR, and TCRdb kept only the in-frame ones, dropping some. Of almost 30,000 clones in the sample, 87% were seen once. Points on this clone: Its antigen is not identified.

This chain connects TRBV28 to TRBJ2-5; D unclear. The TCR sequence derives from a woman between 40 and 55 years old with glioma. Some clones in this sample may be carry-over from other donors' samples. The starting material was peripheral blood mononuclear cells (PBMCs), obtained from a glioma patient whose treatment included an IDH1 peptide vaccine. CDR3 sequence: CASSPLIDPQETQYF. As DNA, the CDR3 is TGTGCCAGCAGCCCTCTCATTGACCCCCAAGAGACCCAGTACTTC.